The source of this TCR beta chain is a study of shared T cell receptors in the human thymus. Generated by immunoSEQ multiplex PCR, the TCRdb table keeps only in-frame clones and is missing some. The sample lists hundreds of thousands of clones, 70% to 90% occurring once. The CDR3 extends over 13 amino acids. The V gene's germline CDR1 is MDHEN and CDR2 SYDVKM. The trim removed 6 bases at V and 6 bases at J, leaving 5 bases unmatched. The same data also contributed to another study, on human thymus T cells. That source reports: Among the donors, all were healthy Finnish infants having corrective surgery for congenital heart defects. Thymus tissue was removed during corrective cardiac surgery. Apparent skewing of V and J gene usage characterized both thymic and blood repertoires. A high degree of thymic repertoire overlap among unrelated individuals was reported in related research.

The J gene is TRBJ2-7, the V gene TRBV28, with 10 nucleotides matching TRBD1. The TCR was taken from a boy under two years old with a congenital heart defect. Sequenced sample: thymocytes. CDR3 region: CASRSGQGVEQYF. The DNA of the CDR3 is TGTGCCAGCAGGTCCGGACAGGGGGTCGAGCAGTACTTC. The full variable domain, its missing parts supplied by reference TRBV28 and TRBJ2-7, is DVKVTQSSRYLVKRTGEKVFLECVQDMDHENMFWYRQDPGLGLRLIYFSYDVKMKEKGDIPEGYSVSREKKERFSLILESASTNQTSMYLCASRSGQGVEQYFGPGTRLTVT.